This passage covers 25 T cell receptor beta chains from one sample sequenced in a study of technical replicates of blood from a few donors. Clones were sequenced by immunoSEQ multiplex PCR, and TCRdb holds only the in-frame ones, with some missing. This table has over 70,000 clones, 90% to 95% appearing once. Sample: PBMCs. The origin of the receptors is a human donor in good health. Some clones in this sample may be carry-over from other donors' samples.

The chain joins TRBV5-4 to TRBJ2-7; D call uncertain. The germline gives CDR1 SGHNT, CDR2 YYREEE (reference sequence). Trimming pared 2 bases from V and 5 bases from J, leaving 5 bases between. The CDR3 runs to 11 residues. The CDR3 spells CASSFQNEQYF. The CDR3, as DNA: TGTGCCAGCAGCTTTCAAAACGAGCAGTACTTC. The whole variable domain, filled in from reference TRBV5-4 and TRBJ2-7, reads ETGVTQSPTHLIKTRGQQVTLRCSSQSGHNTVSWYQQALGQGPQFIFQYYREEENGRGNFPPRFSGLQFPNYSSELNVNALELDDSALYLCASSFQNEQYFGPGTRLTVT.

The V call is TRBV5-6, the J call TRBJ2-6; D perhaps matches TRBD2 (6 bases). The ends were cut back, 3 bases at V and 1 base at J, with 17 bases in the middle. The CDR3 length is 18 residues. Germline CDR1 SGHDT, CDR2 YYEEEE. The CDR3 region is CASSSDGGSSSGANVLTF. The CDR3 coding sequence is TGTGCCAGCAGCTCTGACGGGGGAAGTAGTTCTGGGGCCAACGTCCTGACTTTC.

The chain employs TRBV7-2 and TRBJ2-5; a possible D gene is TRBD2 (6 bases). Trimming removed 1 base from V and 7 bases from J, with 13 bases in between. The CDR3 is 14 amino acids. Germline CDR1 reads SGHTA; CDR2 reads FQGNSA. Here the CDR3 DNA reads TGTGCCAGCAGCTTAGTATGGCTGGGGGGGACCCAGTACTTC. It specifies CASSLVWLGGTQYF.

The J gene is TRBJ2-3, the V gene TRBV6-5; D is uncertain. Germline V gene lookup returns CDR1 MNHEY and CDR2 SVGAGI. Deletions cut 0 bases from V and 5 bases from J, with 12 bases between. The CDR3 is made up of 15 amino acids. The DNA for the CDR3 is TGTGCCAGCAGTTACTCAGTCGGCTACAGAGATACGCAGTATTTT. It encodes CASSYSVGYRDTQYF.

This sequence joins TRBV6-6 and TRBJ2-7; 10 bases agree with TRBD1. The CDR3 is 13 amino acids. V lost 4 bases to trimming and J lost 3 bases; unmatched junction nucleotides: 0. CDR1 MNHNY and CDR2 SVGAGI come from the germline V gene (reference sequence). In DNA form, the CDR3 reads TGTGCCAGCAGTTGGACAGGGGGCTACGAGCAGTACTTC. Amino acid sequence: CASSWTGGYEQYF.

The V and J genes are TRBV30 and TRBJ1-6; D unclear. V was pared by 0 bases and J by 2 bases, with 2 bases between. The CDR3 covers 13 residues. From germline, CDR1 is GTSNPN and CDR2 SVGIG (reference sequence). The CDR3: CAWSVTYNSPLHF. CDR3 DNA sequence: TGTGCCTGGAGTGTCACCTATAATTCACCCCTCCACTTT.

V gene TRBV5-6 combines with J gene TRBJ2-3; D is unclear. The CDR3 loop spans 14 amino acids. Germline V gene data show CDR1 as SGHDT and CDR2 as YYEEEE. V was shortened by 1 base and J by 2 bases, with 8 bases between the two germline ends. The CDR3 loop is CASSLQTNTDTQYF. The DNA for the CDR3 is TGTGCCAGCAGCTTGCAAACAAACACAGATACGCAGTATTTT.

The genes are TRBV27 and TRBJ1-1; no clear D. Germline V gives CDR1 MNHEY, CDR2 SMNVEV (reference sequence). The length of the CDR3 is 13 residues. Trimming took off 0 bases at V and 7 bases at J, with 9 bases between the two ends. CDR3 sequence (DNA): TGTGCCAGCAGTTTATCTCCCCGCGGTGAAGCTTTCTTT. It specifies CASSLSPRGEAFF.

This clone was counted a single time. V and J are TRBV27 and TRBJ2-3, with 9 bases matching TRBD1. Germline CDR1 is MNHEY and CDR2 is SMNVEV (reference sequence). The trim removed 3 bases at V and 2 bases at J, leaving 3 bases unmatched. The CDR3 runs to 15 residues. The CDR3 is CASSFGTGPTDTQYF. The CDR3 DNA is TGTGCCAGCAGTTTTGGGACAGGGCCCACAGATACGCAGTATTTT.

The genes are TRBV7-2 and TRBJ1-4, with 9 bases aligning to TRBD1. The germline CDR1 and CDR2 sequences are SGHTA and FQGNSA. Trimming removed 5 bases from V and 7 bases from J; junction bases left unmatched: 5. This CDR3 comprises 14 residues. CDR3 DNA sequence: TGTGCCAGCAGCCAGGGACAGGGCCGTGAAAAACTGTTTTTT. Translating gives CASSQGQGREKLFF.

The chain has TRBV2 and TRBJ2-1; unclear D gene. This CDR3 spans 14 amino acids. V shed 11 bases and J shed 0 bases, with 14 bases lying between them. From germline, CDR1 is SNHLY and CDR2 FYNNEI. The CDR3 reads CAANTASSYNEQFF. CDR3 DNA sequence: TGTGCCGCGAATACGGCTAGCTCCTACAATGAGCAGTTCTTC.

On this clone: No conserved phenylalanine or tryptophan ends this CDR3, so it is likely a read error. It is unclear where the CDR3 begins or ends on the DNA, so no DNA is shown, and the CDR3 is as TCRdb lists it. J is TRBJ2-7 and V is TRBV2; the table's D call of TRBD2 was not tested on the DNA. From its first to its last residue, the CDR3 has 11 amino acids. Germline V gene sequence: CDR1 SNHLY, CDR2 FYNNEI. CDR3 residues: CASSGSGSAGS.

V is TRBV10-2 and J is TRBJ2-3; no definite D call. V lost 5 bases to trimming and J lost 6 bases, with 18 bases between them. CDR1 and CDR2 (germline): WSHSY, SAAADI. This CDR3 has 15 residues. CDR3 residues: CASSPDFSRADTQYF. The DNA of the CDR3 is TGCGCCAGCAGTCCCGACTTTTCCAGAGCGGATACGCAGTATTTT.

The chain uses TRBV11-3 and TRBJ1-3; D is uncertain. The CDR3 spans 14 residues. Germline values: CDR1 SGHNT, CDR2 YENEEA. Trimming cost V 5 bases and J 0 bases, with 8 bases left between them. CDR3 in amino acids: CASSAGNSGNTIYF. The CDR3 nucleotides read TGTGCCAGCAGCGCAGGCAACTCTGGAAACACCATATATTTT. Based on the CDR3 plus reference TRBV11-3 and TRBJ1-3, the full variable domain is EAGVVQSPRYKIIEKKQPVAFWCNPISGHNTLYWYLQNLGQGPELLIRYENEEAVDDSQLPKDRFSAERLKGVDSTLKIQPAELGDSAVYLCASSAGNSGNTIYFGEGSWLTVV.

The CDR3 spells CASSFKRGTSAYNEQFF. The CDR3 region has the DNA TGTGCCAGCAGCTTCAAGAGGGGGACTAGCGCATACAATGAGCAGTTCTTC. V usage is TRBV5-4 and J usage is TRBJ2-1, with 10 bases that match TRBD2. This CDR3 contains 17 residues. Looked up from germline, CDR1 is SGHNT and CDR2 is YYREEE (reference sequence). The junction had 9 bases not matched to a gene; V was cut back by 2 bases and J by 4 bases.

This clone was detected once. The chain has TRBV5-8 and TRBJ2-7; D is uncertain. Germline V lookup: CDR1 SGHTS, CDR2 YDEGEE. Between the trimmed V and J ends, which lost 4 bases and 2 bases, there was a span of 13 bases. CDR3 size: 14 residues. In DNA, the CDR3 is TGTGCCAGCAGCGGGCCCGAGTCCCCCTACGAGCAGTACTTC. It is translated as CASSGPESPYEQYF.

For the CDR3, the DNA is TGTGCCAGCTCACCACTAGAACAACGAGGGGGTACCCTCCACTTT. Translation gives CASSPLEQRGGTLHF. The chain couples TRBV18 to TRBJ1-6; tentative D call: TRBD1 (6 bases). V lost 1 base to trimming and J lost 14 bases, with 18 bases between them. The length of the CDR3 is 15 residues. Germline V gene sequence: CDR1 KGHSH, CDR2 LQKENI.

This chain joins TRBV19 and TRBJ2-2; 7 nucleotides align to TRBD1. The CDR3 runs to 14 residues. With V trimmed by 6 bases and J by 6 bases, 7 bases remained unmatched. CDR1 and CDR2 (germline): LNHDA, SQIVND (reference sequence). CDR3 loop: CASRRGQTSGELFF. The DNA of the CDR3 is TGTGCCAGTAGACGGGGACAGACGTCCGGGGAGCTGTTTTTT.

The chain links TRBV15 to TRBJ2-7; tentatively, D is TRBD1 (6 bases). The CDR3 contains 14 residues. The germline V gene has CDR1 LNHNV and CDR2 YYDKDF (reference sequence). V lost 0 bases and J 2 bases, leaving 8 bases between the germline ends. The CDR3 bases are TGTGCCACCAGCAGAGATAGGGGGACCTACGAGCAGTACTTC. It specifies CATSRDRGTYEQYF.

The rearrangement links TRBV19 to TRBJ1-2, with TRBD1 identical over 8 bases. With 7 bases clipped from V and 4 bases from J, the junction kept 8 bases outside the gene matches. This CDR3 has 14 residues. Per the germline V gene, CDR1 is LNHDA and CDR2 is SQIVND (reference sequence). CDR3 nucleotide sequence: TGTGCCAGTACCTCAGGGGGCTCTGGCTATGGCTACACCTTC. It translates to CASTSGGSGYGYTF.

The rearrangement uses TRBV7-2 and TRBJ1-6; D is perhaps TRBD1 (6 bases). V was cut by 1 base and J by 2 bases, with 18 bases left in between. Germline V gives CDR1 SGHTA, CDR2 FQGNSA. CDR3 length equals 19 residues. The CDR3 nucleotides are TGTGCCAGCAGCTTAGATCCCCTCTGGACAGCACCCTATAATTCACCCCTCCACTTT. Protein product: CASSLDPLWTAPYNSPLHF.

The rearrangement links TRBV9 to TRBJ2-3; TRBD2 matches at 7 bases. The CDR3 runs to 15 residues. V lost 4 bases to trimming and J lost 4 bases; unmatched junction nucleotides: 9. Germline CDR1 SGDLS, CDR2 YYNGEE. The CDR3 DNA is TGTGCCAGCAGCCGACGCAGCGGGAACTCAGATACGCAGTATTTT. This codes for CASSRRSGNSDTQYF.

The genes are TRBV29-1 and TRBJ2-1, with TRBD2 as a possible D gene (6 bases). The germline V gene encodes CDR1 SQVTM and CDR2 ANQGSEA. This CDR3 spans 13 amino acids. V was clipped by 4 bases and J by 6 bases, with 13 bases between them. CDR3 sequence reads: CSVATSPSNEQFF. The CDR3 nucleotides read TGCAGCGTTGCTACTAGCCCGTCCAATGAGCAGTTCTTC.

The rearrangement joins TRBV11-3 to TRBJ2-3; the D gene is possibly TRBD2 (5 bases). The CDR3 has 13 amino acids. Germline V lookup: CDR1 SGHNT, CDR2 YENEEA. Deletions cut 2 bases from V and 6 bases from J, with 9 bases between. As DNA, the CDR3 is TGTGCCAGCAGCTTACTTAGCGAGGATACGCAGTATTTT. Translation gives CASSLLSEDTQYF.

The rearrangement uses TRBV18 and TRBJ2-3, with 7 bases lining up with TRBD1. Germline lookup yields CDR1 KGHSH and CDR2 LQKENI. V gave up 2 bases and J gave up 0 bases; unmatched junction bases: 5. This CDR3 region has 16 residues. The CDR3 here is CASSPVRGQSTDTQYF. For the CDR3, the DNA is TGTGCCAGCTCACCAGTGAGGGGGCAGAGCACAGATACGCAGTATTTT. The variable domain in full, completed from reference TRBV18 and TRBJ2-3, reads NAGVMQNPRHLVRRRGQEARLRCSPMKGHSHVYWYRQLPEEGLKFMVYLQKENIIDESGMPKERFSAEFPKEGPSILRIQQVVRGDSAAYFCASSPVRGQSTDTQYFGPGTRLTVL.